Presented here are 6 T cell receptor beta chains from one specimen sequenced in a study of post-analysis software for immune sequencing data. Study-level points and caveats: Included in a set of about 5 TRBV segments more frequent in patients than controls were TRBV5-6, TRBV5-1 and TRBV20-1.

For these receptors, no antigen is known. Unique molecular identifiers tagged the TCR beta cDNA libraries. Using its own MiXCR run on the PCR reads, TCRdb lists one record per CDR3 protein. The sample contains 450,000 or so distinct CDR3 sequences, under 55% of which appear only once. Sample: blood. These receptors came from a girl between 10 and 17 years old with multiple sclerosis.

This clonotype came up a few times. Sequence at one end of the junction differs from germline and may be a read error. The chain links TRBV7-7 to TRBJ2-5, with 8 nucleotides matching TRBD1. The CDR3 is made up of 14 amino acids. The germline V gene has CDR1 SSHAT and CDR2 FNYEAQ (reference sequence). The CDR3 region has the DNA TGTGCTAGCAGCCCAAACAGGGGGACGGAGACCCAGTACTTC. This translates into CASSPNRGTETQYF.

This clonotype has only a few counts. The chain combines TRBV6-4 with TRBJ2-1; tentatively, D is TRBD2 (6 bases). The V gene lost 5 bases and the J gene lost 5 bases, with 10 bases spanning the gap. Germline CDR1 is MRHNA and CDR2 is SNTAGT. The CDR3 runs 13 residues. CDR3 nucleotide sequence: TGTGCCAGCAGTCCGGGAGCGAACAATGAGCAGTTCTTC. Protein product: CASSPGANNEQFF.

The chain links TRBV7-9 to TRBJ2-7, with D possibly TRBD2 on 5 matching bases. The CDR3 is 14 residues long. Germline assignment: CDR1 SEHNR and CDR2 FQNEAQ (reference sequence). The germline V and J ends were trimmed by 4 bases and 6 bases, with 16 bases remaining between them. The CDR3 spells CASSSFAGSGEQYF. CDR3 in DNA: TGTGCCAGCAGCTCCTTTGCGGGCTCCGGCGAGCAGTACTTC.

This sequence joins TRBV6-5 and TRBJ2-2, with D perhaps TRBD1 or TRBD2 (7 bases each). CDR3 length: 16 residues. The V gene's germline CDR1 is MNHEY and CDR2 SVGAGI. The V gene lost 1 base and the J gene lost 3 bases, with 12 bases spanning the gap. The CDR3 reads CASSYLGGGDTGELFF. CDR3 nucleotide sequence: TGTGCCAGCAGTTACTTGGGAGGGGGCGACACCGGGGAGCTGTTTTTT.

This clonotype was observed a handful of times. The chain recombines TRBV12-3 or TRBV12-4 with TRBJ1-5; D unclear. V lost 6 bases and J lost 6, with 12 bases in between. The CDR3 sequence is 13 residues long. CDR3 in amino acids: CASSRTPGQPQHF. CDR3 DNA sequence: TGTGCCAGCAGCCGAACCCCGGGTCAGCCCCAGCATTTT.

The V gene is TRBV20-1, the J gene TRBJ2-5; D is uncertain. CDR1 and CDR2 from the germline V gene are DFQATT and SNEGSKA (reference sequence). The CDR3 is 14 amino acids. V dropped 6 bases and J dropped 2 bases, with 16 bases sitting between them. CDR3 sequence (DNA): TGCAGTGCCAACTCCGGGCCGCTACAAGAGACCCAGTACTTC. Its protein is CSANSGPLQETQYF.